These 20 T cell receptor beta chains originate from one sample sequenced in a study of blood T cell repertoires in COVID-19. Method: immunoSEQ multiplex PCR; TCRdb's copy keeps in-frame clones and lacks some. The top ten hold 4% to 5.5% of the sample, which has about 120,000 clones, around nine tenths seen once. The sequenced material came from peripheral blood. All receptors derive from a man aged 35-49 years with acute or convalescent COVID-19.

The rearrangement uses TRBV29-1 and TRBJ2-1, with 8 nucleotides matching TRBD2. This CDR3 spans 13 amino acids. CDR1 and CDR2 from the germline V gene are SQVTM and ANQGSEA. J gave up 5 bases and V 5 bases, and 5 bases lay outside the gene matches. The CDR3 region is CSVQREQHNEQFF. The CDR3 DNA follows: TGCAGCGTTCAGCGGGAGCAACACAATGAGCAGTTCTTC.

The chain couples TRBV6-6 to TRBJ2-7; D is perhaps TRBD1 (5 bases). This CDR3 contains 12 residues. Trimming removed 7 bases at V and 5 bases at J, with 12 bases between. Germline CDR1 reads MNHNY; CDR2 reads SVGAGI (reference sequence). The CDR3 here is CASTKTEHEQYF. As DNA, the CDR3 is TGTGCCAGCACCAAGACAGAACACGAGCAGTACTTC.

V and J are TRBV19 and TRBJ1-5; the D gene is possibly TRBD1 (6 bases). Germline-derived CDR1 and CDR2 are LNHDA and SQIVND (reference sequence). This CDR3 region has 15 residues. The V end was cut by 8 bases, the J end by 0 bases, with 14 bases between. CDR3 region: CASRRGGNSNQPQHF. CDR3 in DNA: TGTGCCAGTCGAAGGGGGGGTAATAGCAATCAGCCCCAGCATTTT.

The chain joins TRBV27 to TRBJ2-7; TRBD1 matches at 10 bases. After removal of 2 bases from V and 3 bases from J, the junction contained 7 bases not matched to a gene. Germline V lookup: CDR1 MNHEY, CDR2 SMNVEV (reference sequence). The CDR3 has 16 residues. The DNA for the CDR3 is TGTGCCAGCAGTTTACAGACAGGGGGCGAATACTACGAGCAGTACTTC. Protein sequence: CASSLQTGGEYYEQYF.

The rearrangement links TRBV5-4 to TRBJ2-3; D possibly corresponds to TRBD2 (6 bases). The germline V and J ends were trimmed by 2 bases and 0 bases, with 10 bases remaining between them. Germline values: CDR1 SGHNT, CDR2 YYREEE (reference sequence). The CDR3 contains 15 residues. CDR3 region: CASSFGSSSTDTQYF. The CDR3 DNA sequence: TGTGCCAGCAGCTTCGGGAGTTCTAGCACAGATACGCAGTATTTT. Filled out from reference TRBV5-4 and TRBJ2-3, the complete variable domain reads ETGVTQSPTHLIKTRGQQVTLRCSSQSGHNTVSWYQQALGQGPQFIFQYYREEENGRGNFPPRFSGLQFPNYSSELNVNALELDDSALYLCASSFGSSSTDTQYFGPGTRLTVL.

This rearrangement joins TRBV3-1 (or the pseudogene TRBV3-2) to TRBJ2-1; TRBD2 matches 12 bases. Trimming took 1 base from V and 7 from J; bases not matched to a gene: 8. Germline lookup yields CDR1 LGHDT and CDR2 YNNKEL (reference sequence). This CDR3 spans 17 amino acids. CDR3 DNA sequence: TGTGCCAGCAGCCAAGGGCCTAGCGGGGGGGTCCGAAATGAGCAGTTCTTC. It translates to CASSQGPSGGVRNEQFF.

This chain joins TRBV9 and TRBJ1-3, with TRBD1 matching 8 bases. This CDR3 region has 15 residues. With 0 bases clipped from V and 8 bases from J, the junction kept 7 bases outside the gene matches. Germline CDR1 and CDR2: SGDLS and YYNGEE. DNA for the CDR3: TGTGCCAGCAGCGTAGCGTCGCAGGGGGCTCACACCATATATTTT. Its protein product is CASSVASQGAHTIYF.

A few counts support this clone. This chain links TRBV5-1 with TRBJ2-7, with 8 bases lining up with TRBD2. Germline V gene data show CDR1 as SGHRS and CDR2 as YFSETQ. The CDR3 has 13 amino acids. The junction had 3 bases not matched to a gene; V was cut back by 3 bases and J by 4 bases. The CDR3 DNA sequence: TGCGCCAGCAGCTCCGTAGCGGGATACGAGCAGTACTTC. The encoded protein is CASSSVAGYEQYF.

The chain couples TRBV6-5 to TRBJ1-2, with D possibly TRBD1 on 6 matching bases. CDR1 and CDR2 (germline): MNHEY, SVGAGI. The CDR3 contains 13 residues. The V and J ends lost 6 bases and 6 bases respectively, with 14 bases between them. The CDR3 DNA is TGTGCCAGCAGCCCCCCCGGGACAAATGGCTACACCTTC. The encoded protein is CASSPPGTNGYTF.

CDR3 amino acids: CASSLKPTGGNNRGQPQHF. For the CDR3, the DNA is TGCGCCAGCAGCTTGAAACCGACAGGGGGCAACAATCGTGGTCAGCCCCAGCATTTT. J is TRBJ1-5 and V is TRBV5-1, with 10 bases that match TRBD1. This CDR3 contains 19 residues. Germline lookup yields CDR1 SGHRS and CDR2 YFSETQ. V lost 1 base, J lost 6 bases, and 16 bases stayed unmatched.

The chain recombines TRBV11-2 with TRBJ2-1; TRBD2 matches 7 bases. This CDR3 comprises 15 residues. Losses at the gene ends were 2 bases for V and 7 bases for J; bases not matched to a gene: 8. From germline, CDR1 is SGHAT and CDR2 FQNNGV. CDR3 in amino acids: CASSLSTLAVNEQFF. CDR3 DNA sequence: TGTGCCAGCAGCTTATCAACCCTAGCGGTGAATGAGCAGTTCTTC.

The sample holds one count of this clone. This rearrangement joins TRBV30 to TRBJ2-1; D remains unclear. Trimming took off 0 bases at V and 4 bases at J, with 7 bases between the two ends. The CDR3 spans 13 residues. The V gene's germline CDR1 is GTSNPN and CDR2 SVGIG (reference sequence). CDR3 in amino acids: CAWSVTLYNEQFF. CDR3 in DNA: TGTGCCTGGAGTGTGACATTATACAATGAGCAGTTCTTC.

The V gene is TRBV30, the J gene TRBJ1-5; 9 bases line up with TRBD1. Trimming cost V 2 bases and J 0 bases; bases outside gene matches: 11. This CDR3 is built from 18 residues. Per germline, CDR1 GTSNPN and CDR2 SVGIG (reference sequence). This chain's CDR3 is CAWSWGGQGRFSNQPQHF. In DNA form, the CDR3 reads TGTGCCTGGAGTTGGGGGGGACAGGGTCGATTTAGCAATCAGCCCCAGCATTTT.

The gene calls are TRBV15 and TRBJ2-1, with 8 bases aligning to TRBD1. V dropped 1 base and J dropped 7; count of bases not matched to a gene: 6. The CDR3 spans 15 residues. The germline CDR1 and CDR2 sequences are LNHNV and YYDKDF (reference sequence). The CDR3 coding sequence is TGTGCCACCAGCAGAGCAGGGACAGGCAGGAATGAGCAGTTCTTC. It yields the protein CATSRAGTGRNEQFF.

The CDR3 DNA sequence: TGTGCCAGTAGTATTCAAGGCCAGACTCTTGCCAGCTATGGCTACACCTTC. Protein: CASSIQGQTLASYGYTF. This chain uses TRBV19 with TRBJ1-2; D is ambiguous. There are 17 residues in the CDR3. CDR1 LNHDA and CDR2 SQIVND come from the germline V gene (reference sequence). The V gene lost 3 bases and the J gene lost 4 bases, with 21 bases spanning the gap.

The genes are TRBV12-3 or TRBV12-4 and TRBJ1-6, with D perhaps TRBD1 (5 bases). V was trimmed by 6 bases and J by 6 bases, leaving 6 bases between them. This CDR3 has 12 amino acids. CDR3 nucleotides: TGTGCCAGCAGCAGGGTTAATTCACCCCTCCACTTT. Protein product: CASSRVNSPLHF.

The chain combines TRBV5-6 with TRBJ2-2; TRBD1 might be the D (6 bases). CDR3 length: 15 amino acids. The V and J ends lost 1 base and 4 bases respectively, with 11 bases between them. Germline assignment: CDR1 SGHDT and CDR2 YYEEEE. The CDR3, as DNA: TGTGCCAGCAGCTTGTTAACAGGGTCCACCGGGGAGCTGTTTTTT. It is translated as CASSLLTGSTGELFF.

The chain carries TRBV19 and TRBJ1-1, with 7 nucleotides matching TRBD1. Unmatched junction bases numbered 1, after V lost 5 bases and J lost 1 base. The germline CDR1 and CDR2 sequences are LNHDA and SQIVND (reference sequence). CDR3 length: 13 amino acids. The CDR3 spells CASSGDRNTEAFF. DNA for the CDR3: TGTGCCAGTAGTGGGGACAGGAACACTGAAGCTTTCTTT. Variable domain in full (rest from reference TRBV19 and TRBJ1-1): DGGITQSPKYLFRKEGQNVTLSCEQNLNHDAMYWYRQDPGQGLRLIYYSQIVNDFQKGDIAEGYSVSREKKESFPLTVTSAQKNPTAFYLCASSGDRNTEAFFGQGTRLTVV.

The chain recombines TRBV7-2 with TRBJ1-3; TRBD1 aligns across 9 bases. Trimming cost V 4 bases and J 5 bases; bases outside gene matches: 9. CDR1 is SGHTA, CDR2 FQGNSA, per germline. CDR3 size: 16 residues. CDR3 loop: CASSSPPGQGRNTIYF. In nucleotides, the CDR3 is TGTGCCAGCAGCTCTCCTCCGGGACAGGGACGAAACACCATATATTTT.

This clone was seen a handful of times. Other DNA sequences in the sample encode the same CDR3. V usage is TRBV5-1 and J usage is TRBJ1-1; 8 bases match TRBD1. The germline gives CDR1 SGHRS, CDR2 YFSETQ. This CDR3 contains 14 residues. V shed 4 bases, J shed 1 base, and the junction held 3 bases outside the gene matches. CDR3: CASSRGQGNTEAFF. CDR3 coding DNA: TGCGCCAGCAGCCGAGGACAGGGGAACACTGAAGCTTTCTTT.